These 22 T cell receptor beta chains came from one sample sequenced in a study of T-cell reconstitution after alpha-beta-depleted transplantation in children. Unique molecular identifiers tagged the TCRbeta library. TCRdb used MiXCR to reprocess the PCR reads, holding one entry per CDR3 protein. The table has roughly 4,000 distinct CDR3 sequences, over 10% seen once. The sequencing used PBMCs, mostly from graft donor cells, collected 60 days after TCRalphabeta/CD19-depleted stem cell transplant. These receptors all stem from a male patient between 2 and 15 years old who had a stem cell transplant for acute lymphoblastic leukemia, so the T cells may come from the graft donor.

The rearrangement uses TRBV20-1 and TRBJ2-5; 7 nucleotides agree with TRBD2. V lost 6 bases, J lost 2 bases, and 9 bases stayed unmatched. The CDR3 has 14 amino acids. Germline V gene data show CDR1 as DFQATT and CDR2 as SNEGSKA (reference sequence). CDR3 region: CSARSGVSQETQYF. The CDR3 DNA reads TGCAGTGCGAGGAGCGGGGTTTCGCAAGAGACCCAGTACTTC.

Remarks on this clonotype: The junction departs from germline at one end; a sequencing error may be responsible. This chain connects TRBV7-2 to TRBJ2-3; D might be TRBD1 or TRBD2, each matching 5 bases. The CDR3 contains 19 residues. Germline V gene lookup returns CDR1 SGHTA and CDR2 FQGNSA. The DNA of the CDR3 is TGTGCCATCAGCCCCGGGATTCTCGGGGCAGGATTAATCACAGATACGCAGTATTTT. As protein: CAISPGILGAGLITDTQYF.

By its share, this clonotype is medium-sized. The chain is built from TRBV9 and TRBJ2-7, with a tentative D call TRBD2 (6 bases). The CDR3 is 13 amino acids. Germline CDR1 and CDR2: SGDLS and YYNGEE. Trimming cost V 4 bases and J 3 bases, with 11 bases left between them. CDR3 region: CASSPRGFYEQYF. The CDR3 nucleotides are TGTGCCAGCAGCCCACGGGGGTTCTACGAGCAGTACTTC.

This clonotype has ten or more counts. The rearrangement uses TRBV11-2 and TRBJ2-5, with D unclear. CDR1 and CDR2 (germline): SGHAT, FQNNGV. The CDR3 is 13 residues long. V was clipped by 3 bases and J by 2 bases, with 7 bases between them. For the CDR3, the DNA is TGTGCCAGCAGCTTTGGTCAGCAAGAGACCCAGTACTTC. It is translated as CASSFGQQETQYF.

This clonotype showed up many times. J is TRBJ2-7 and V is TRBV6-1; 8 bases line up with TRBD1. The CDR3 has 16 amino acids. Germline-derived CDR1 and CDR2 are MNHNS and SASEGT. V lost 2 bases, J lost 2 bases, and 8 bases stayed unmatched. CDR3 nucleotides: TGTGCCAGCAGTGAACGCCCACAGGGGGGAGCCTACGAGCAGTACTTC. It codes for CASSERPQGGAYEQYF.

By share of the sample, this clonotype is medium-sized. The chain carries TRBV7-9 and TRBJ2-5; 7 bases match TRBD1. Trimming at V came to 5 bases and at J to 4 bases, leaving 7 bases not matched to a gene. The V gene's germline CDR1 is SEHNR and CDR2 FQNEAQ (reference sequence). There are 14 residues in the CDR3. CDR3 protein: CASSRDRSSETQYF. Here the CDR3 DNA reads TGTGCCAGCAGCCGGGACAGAAGTTCAGAGACCCAGTACTTC.

This clonotype was seen repeatedly, ten times or more. This chain joins TRBV15 and TRBJ2-1; 10 nucleotides match TRBD2. The CDR3 has 14 residues. Germline-derived CDR1 and CDR2 are LNHNV and YYDKDF (reference sequence). The V gene end was trimmed by 8 bases and the J gene end by 1 base; junction bases not matched to a gene: 2. CDR3: CATLTSGSYNEQFF. The CDR3 bases are TGTGCCACCCTGACTAGCGGGTCCTACAATGAGCAGTTCTTC.

This clonotype has a count of ten or more. J is TRBJ2-7 and V is TRBV6-2 or TRBV6-3; no clear D. This CDR3 contains 11 residues. Trimming shortened V by 5 bases and J by 4 bases, and 6 bases separated the two germline ends. Germline V gene sequence: CDR1 MNHEY, CDR2 SVGEGT. The CDR3 is CASSDRYEQYF. The DNA for the CDR3 is TGTGCCAGCAGTGATCGATACGAGCAGTACTTC.

In this sample, this clonotype turned up many times. The chain joins TRBV7-2 to TRBJ2-3; possible D gene TRBD1, 6 bases. The germline V and J ends were trimmed by 2 bases and 1 base, with 16 bases remaining between them. Germline CDR1 SGHTA, CDR2 FQGNSA. The CDR3 spans 17 residues. DNA of the CDR3: TGTGCCAGCAGCTTAACGGTGGGGGCTCTTCGCACAGATACGCAGTATTTT. It is translated as CASSLTVGALRTDTQYF.

This rearrangement joins TRBV5-1 to TRBJ2-2; D might be TRBD1 (6 bases). V lost 0 bases and J 2 bases, leaving 8 bases between the germline ends. The CDR3 loop spans 15 amino acids. Germline CDR1 reads SGHRS; CDR2 reads YFSETQ. In DNA form, the CDR3 reads TGCGCCAGCAGCTTGGGACAGGATAACACCGGGGAGCTGTTTTTT. It is translated as CASSLGQDNTGELFF.

This clonotype qualifies as medium-sized. This chain links TRBV6-5 with TRBJ2-7; tentatively, D is TRBD1 or TRBD2 (5 bases each). The V gene lost 5 bases and the J gene lost 2 bases, with 16 bases spanning the gap. CDR1 and CDR2 from the germline V gene are MNHEY and SVGAGI. CDR3 length equals 15 residues. CDR3 DNA sequence: TGTGCCAGCAGTCGGGACCCTGTAAGCGCCTACGAGCAGTACTTC. Its protein is CASSRDPVSAYEQYF.

This clonotype counts as medium-sized (0.01 to 0.1%). V gene TRBV28 combines with J gene TRBJ2-2; no clear D. This CDR3 region has 14 residues. Germline V gene data show CDR1 as MDHEN and CDR2 as SYDVKM. Trimming pared 6 bases from V and 2 bases from J, leaving 10 bases between. The CDR3 DNA is TGTGCCAGCAGCCCCCCCCTTAACACCGGGGAGCTGTTTTTT. Its translation is CASSPPLNTGELFF.

This clonotype showed up many times. The chain is built from TRBV20-1 and TRBJ2-7, with D tentatively TRBD2 (6 bases). V was trimmed by 7 bases and J by 1 base, leaving 26 bases between them. CDR1 is DFQATT, CDR2 SNEGSKA, per germline (reference sequence). The CDR3 loop spans 17 amino acids. In nucleotides, the CDR3 is TGCAGTGTTGCCCCCTCCGGAGACAGAAGCGGGTCCTACGAGCAGTACTTC. This sequence encodes CSVAPSGDRSGSYEQYF.

This clonotype was counted many times. The V call is TRBV7-2, the J call TRBJ2-3; D tentatively reads TRBD1 or TRBD2 (6 bases each). Deletions cut 2 bases from V and 2 bases from J, with 11 bases between. The CDR3 has 15 residues. CDR1 and CDR2 (germline): SGHTA, FQGNSA. The CDR3 region has the DNA TGTGCCAGCAGCTTATGGGGGGACAACACAGATACGCAGTATTTT. Protein product: CASSLWGDNTDTQYF.

By sample share, this clonotype is medium-sized. The chain carries TRBV7-9 and TRBJ1-6; D ambiguous. This CDR3 has 16 amino acids. Trimming stripped 0 bases from V and 0 bases from J, with 6 bases between. Looked up from germline, CDR1 is SEHNR and CDR2 is FQNEAQ (reference sequence). The CDR3: CASSLAQSSYNSPLHF. The CDR3 DNA reads as TGTGCCAGCAGCTTAGCTCAGAGCTCCTATAATTCACCCCTCCACTTT.

This clonotype is deemed medium-sized. V and J are TRBV7-3 and TRBJ1-5, with D unresolved. CDR1 and CDR2 from the germline V gene are SGHTA and FQGTGA. Trimming took off 2 bases at V and 5 bases at J, with 13 bases between the two ends. There are 15 residues in the CDR3. The CDR3 DNA reads TGTGCCAGCAGCTTAGGGCGCCGGGTTGATCAGCCCCAGCATTTT. This sequence encodes CASSLGRRVDQPQHF.

The sample holds one count of this clonotype. This chain joins TRBV19 and TRBJ1-1, with 9 bases identical to TRBD1. CDR1 LNHDA and CDR2 SQIVND come from the germline V gene (reference sequence). There are 14 residues in the CDR3. Trimming removed 4 bases from V and 6 bases from J; junction bases left unmatched: 6. The CDR3 sequence: CASSTRDRDSEAFF. The CDR3 region has the DNA TGTGCCAGTAGTACCCGGGACAGGGATTCTGAAGCTTTCTTT.

This clonotype was observed many times. The V call is TRBV3-1, the J call TRBJ2-1; 9 bases align to TRBD2. Germline V gene data show CDR1 as LGHDT and CDR2 as YNNKEL (reference sequence). With 1 base clipped from V and 7 bases from J, the junction kept 11 bases outside the gene matches. This CDR3 is 17 amino acids long. CDR3 protein: CASSQGPRGGARNEQFF. The CDR3 bases are TGTGCCAGCAGCCAAGGGCCACGCGGGGGGGCCAGGAATGAGCAGTTCTTC.

By sample share, this clonotype is medium-sized (0.01 to 0.1%). CDR3 sequence (DNA): TGCAGTGCTACCCGACCAGGGGGGGGTGAAAAACTGTTTTTT. It specifies CSATRPGGGEKLFF. The chain joins TRBV20-1 to TRBJ1-4; TRBD1 aligns across 7 bases. The ends lost 4 bases at V and 7 bases at J; junction bases unmatched: 9. Germline CDR1 DFQATT, CDR2 SNEGSKA (reference sequence). This CDR3 is built from 14 residues.

This clonotype was detected ten times or more. The J gene is TRBJ2-7, the V gene TRBV5-1; 8 nucleotides align to TRBD1. Germline trimming cut 0 bases from V and 3 bases from J; bases unmatched to any gene: 11. The CDR3 spans 17 residues. The germline V gene encodes CDR1 SGHRS and CDR2 YFSETQ. CDR3 protein: CASSLAPGQAPYYEQYF. The DNA of the CDR3 is TGCGCCAGCAGCTTGGCCCCGGGACAGGCCCCCTACTACGAGCAGTACTTC.

The rearrangement uses TRBV7-6 and TRBJ1-4; D might be TRBD1 (6 bases). The CDR3 has 14 amino acids. The germline CDR1 and CDR2 sequences are SGHVS and FNYEAQ. V was cut by 5 bases and J by 5 bases, with 12 bases left in between. CDR3 nucleotide sequence: TGTGCCAGCAGCGACGGGACAAGCAATGAAAAACTGTTTTTT. It translates to CASSDGTSNEKLFF.

This clonotype ranks as large (0.1 to 1%). The chain combines TRBV7-9 with TRBJ2-3, with unresolved D. This CDR3 has 13 amino acids. Germline lookup yields CDR1 SEHNR and CDR2 FQNEAQ (reference sequence). Trimming shortened V by 7 bases and J by 0 bases, and 8 bases separated the two germline ends. CDR3 DNA sequence: TGTGCCAGCACCGGTATTAGCACAGATACGCAGTATTTT. This sequence encodes CASTGISTDTQYF.